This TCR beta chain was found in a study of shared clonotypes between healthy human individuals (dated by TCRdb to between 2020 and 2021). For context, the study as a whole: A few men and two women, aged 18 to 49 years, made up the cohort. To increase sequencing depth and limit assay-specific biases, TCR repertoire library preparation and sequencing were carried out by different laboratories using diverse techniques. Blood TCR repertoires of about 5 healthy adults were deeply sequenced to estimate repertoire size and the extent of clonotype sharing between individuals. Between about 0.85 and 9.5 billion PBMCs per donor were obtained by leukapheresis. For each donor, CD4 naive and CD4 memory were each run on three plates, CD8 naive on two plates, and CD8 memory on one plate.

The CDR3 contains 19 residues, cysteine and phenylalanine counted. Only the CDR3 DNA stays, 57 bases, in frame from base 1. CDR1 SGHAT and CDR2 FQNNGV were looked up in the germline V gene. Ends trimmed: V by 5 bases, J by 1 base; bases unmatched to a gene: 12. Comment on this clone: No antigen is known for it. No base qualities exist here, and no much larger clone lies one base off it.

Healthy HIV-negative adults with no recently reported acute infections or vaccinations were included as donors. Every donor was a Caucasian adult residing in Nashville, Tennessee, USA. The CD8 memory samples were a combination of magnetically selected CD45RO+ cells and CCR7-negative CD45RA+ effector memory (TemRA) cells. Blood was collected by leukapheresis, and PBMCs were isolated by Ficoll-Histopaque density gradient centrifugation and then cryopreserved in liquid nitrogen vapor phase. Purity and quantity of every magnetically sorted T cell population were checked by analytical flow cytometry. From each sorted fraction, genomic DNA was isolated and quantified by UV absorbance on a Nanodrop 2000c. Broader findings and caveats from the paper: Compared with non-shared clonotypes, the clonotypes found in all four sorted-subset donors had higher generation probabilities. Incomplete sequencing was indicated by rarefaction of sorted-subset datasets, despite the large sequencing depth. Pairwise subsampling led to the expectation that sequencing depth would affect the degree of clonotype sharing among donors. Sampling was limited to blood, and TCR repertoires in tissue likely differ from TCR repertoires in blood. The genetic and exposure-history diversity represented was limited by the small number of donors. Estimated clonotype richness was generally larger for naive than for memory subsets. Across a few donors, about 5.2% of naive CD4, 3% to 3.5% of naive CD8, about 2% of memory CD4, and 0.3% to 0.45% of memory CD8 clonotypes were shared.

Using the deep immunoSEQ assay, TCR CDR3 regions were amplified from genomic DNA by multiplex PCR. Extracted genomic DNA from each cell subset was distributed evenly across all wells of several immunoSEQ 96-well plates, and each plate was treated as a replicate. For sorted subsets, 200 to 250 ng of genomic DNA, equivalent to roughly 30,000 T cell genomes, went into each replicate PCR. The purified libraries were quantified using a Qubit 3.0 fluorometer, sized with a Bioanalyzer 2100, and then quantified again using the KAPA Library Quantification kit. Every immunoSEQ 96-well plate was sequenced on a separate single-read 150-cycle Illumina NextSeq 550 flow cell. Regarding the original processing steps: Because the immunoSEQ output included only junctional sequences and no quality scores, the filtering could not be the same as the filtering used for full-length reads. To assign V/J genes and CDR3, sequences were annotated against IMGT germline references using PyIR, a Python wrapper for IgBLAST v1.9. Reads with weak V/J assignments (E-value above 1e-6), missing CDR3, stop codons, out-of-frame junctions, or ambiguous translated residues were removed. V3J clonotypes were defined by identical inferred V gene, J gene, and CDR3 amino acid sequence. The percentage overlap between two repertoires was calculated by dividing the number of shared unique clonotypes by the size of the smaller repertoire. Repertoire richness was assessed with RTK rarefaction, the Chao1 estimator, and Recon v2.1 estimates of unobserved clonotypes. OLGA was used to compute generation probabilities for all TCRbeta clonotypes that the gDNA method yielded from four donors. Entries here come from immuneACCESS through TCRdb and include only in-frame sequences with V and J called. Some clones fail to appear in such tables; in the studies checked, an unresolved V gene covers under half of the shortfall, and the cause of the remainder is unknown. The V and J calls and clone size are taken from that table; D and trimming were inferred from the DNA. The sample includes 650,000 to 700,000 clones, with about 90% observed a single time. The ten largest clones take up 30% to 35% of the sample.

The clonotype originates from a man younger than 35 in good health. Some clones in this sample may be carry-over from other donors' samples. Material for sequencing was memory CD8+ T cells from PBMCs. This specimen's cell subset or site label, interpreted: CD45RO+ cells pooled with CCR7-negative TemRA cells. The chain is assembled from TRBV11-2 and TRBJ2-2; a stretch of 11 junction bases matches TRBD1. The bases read TGTGCCAGCAGCCCACGGACAGGGGGCCCATCACAGAACACCGGGGAGCTGTTTTTT. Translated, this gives CASSPRTGGPSQNTGELFF. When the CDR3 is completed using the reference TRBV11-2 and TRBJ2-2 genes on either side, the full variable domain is EAGVAQSPRYKIIEKRQSVAFWCNPISGHATLYWYQQILGQGPKLLIQFQNNGVVDDSQLPKDRFSAERLKGVDSTLKIQPAKLEDSAVYLCASSPRTGGPSQNTGELFFGEGSRLTVL.